This TCR beta chain was recorded in a study of naive and memory T cell subsets (dated by TCRdb to about 2017). As for the study more broadly: The figure summarizing the skin biopsy and whole blood samples listed around 10 blood donors, 7 tuberculin skin test biopsies and 3 saline control biopsies. Skin biopsies were taken from tuberculin skin test sites or from saline-injected control sites and were processed for RNA extraction as described before. PCR2 was typically run as a SYBR Green qPCR and stopped at a set threshold, although low-input samples could use end-point PCR of 5 to 6 cycles instead. The paper as a whole reports these results and caveats: The paper did not give details of skin biopsy collection and RNA processing, instead referencing earlier studies for those details. The RNA-based method was acknowledged as potentially sensitive to TCR transcript changes with T cell activation and differentiation. TCR sequences were reportedly obtained from both types of skin biopsy, with many more TCRs found at tuberculin skin test sites. The larger number of TCRs at tuberculin skin test sites was interpreted as T cell infiltration of a delayed type IV hypersensitivity reaction.

Preparation of the library involved UMI-ligation and nested PCR. Four rounds of PCR, run with the SP2 primer together with nested alpha and beta constant region primers, were used to amplify the ligated cDNA. For the blood and skin samples, reverse transcription of TCR RNA was done with SuperScript IV along with alpha and beta constant region primers. Using T4 RNA ligase 1, an oligonucleotide carrying both the Illumina SP2 primer and a UMI was ligated onto the 3' end of the cDNA. To prevent hairpin formation, the 12-nucleotide UMI was made up of two random hexamers with an eight-base spacer between them. From the second PCR onward, TCR alpha and beta chain libraries were processed separately and dual indexed for multiplexing. After pooling, the indexed libraries were analyzed by capillary electrophoresis and sequenced on either an Illumina MiSeq or NextSeq. Libraries were spiked with PhiX DNA at about 4.5-7.5% so that base diversity was increased and cluster recognition was improved. As for the original processing: UMIs were extracted from read 2 by Demultiplexor and combined with the TCR sequence from read 1, and reads were split according to sample indices. V and J genes and V-J junctions were identified by Decombinator, which gave every TCR a five-part identifier that included V and J deletions. UMIs were used by Collapsinator to correct sequencing errors and PCR amplification heterogeneity, so that a UMI-based abundance was obtained for each TCR. Identifiers were converted to nucleotide sequence by CDR3Translator and translated to amino acids, and CDR3 regions were extracted on the basis of terminal motifs. Error-corrected counts of alpha and beta TCRs from blood and skin were compared after being normalized to the amount of input RNA. TCRdb ran its own pipeline on the public reads, namely fastp trimming at Q25 and MiXCR clone calling, and kept in-frame beta chains. Every CDR3 protein is listed once, alongside the most common genes and DNA of its rows. These V and J calls originate from TCRdb's pipeline instead of the authors' own analysis. Across this sample there are tens of thousands of distinct CDR3 sequences, with roughly 9.6% seen only once. The ten top clones hold around 3.9% of the sample.

According to the study, the label for this sample's treatment or condition signals: skin biopsy from PPD injection site in Mantoux-positive individual. The study reported a robust and sensitive protocol to amplify, sequence and analyze TCRs, based on 3' ligation of a UMI-containing oligonucleotide to TCR cDNA. Tuberculin skin test biopsies were obtained from sites injected with PPD in individuals who had a positive Mantoux test. Total RNA was treated with RQ1 DNase, without cell sorting, prior to reverse transcription, with an input of roughly 1 to 1000 ng being targeted. To check how robust the pipeline was in samples where T cells make up a minority population, libraries were built from skin biopsies and whole blood. Sequences DFQATT (CDR1) and SNEGSKA (CDR2) are obtained from the germline V gene (reference sequence). Measured from the cysteine to the phenylalanine, the CDR3 is 16 residues long. Only the CDR3 DNA stays, 48 bases, in frame from base 1. Trimming removed 0 bases from V and 3 bases from J; the gene matches leave 7 bases unexplained.

As for this clonotype: Its antigen specificity is not known. No much larger clone is present one base from it, and per-base qualities are unavailable.

This receptor was obtained from an adult in good health. The rearranged chain carries TRBV20-1 and TRBJ2-1; the junction holds 8 bases that match TRBD2. Sequencing was performed on skin, taken from a tuberculin skin test site. The DNA sequence is given as TGCAGTGCTAGAGATACGGCGGGGGGCCACTACAATGAGCAGTTCTTC. Its coded protein is CSARDTAGGHYNEQFF.